The subject of this entry is one T cell receptor beta chain. Primers included in the PCR were 60 Vbeta and 13 Jbeta primers. Libraries were prepared by immunoSEQ multiplex PCR; TCRdb keeps only in-frame clonotypes and omits some of them. The repertoire includes around 150,000 clones, approximately 85% of them detected once, and approximately 2.3% sits in the top ten. The V gene lost 3 bases and the J gene lost 6 bases, with 12 bases spanning the gap. CDR3 size: 13 residues. Germline lookup yields CDR1 SNHLY and CDR2 FYNNEI. The sample is drawn from a study of cytomegalovirus exposure and HLA in healthy donors.

The specimen was PBMCs. This chain links TRBV2 with TRBJ2-7; weak D call: TRBD2 (6 bases). This TCR was recovered from a man between 18 and 35 years old in good health and CMV-seropositive. The CDR3 coding sequence is TGTGCCAGCAGTGACTCGACTAGTCCCGAGCAGTACTTC. Protein product: CASSDSTSPEQYF. Full variable domain (remainder filled in from reference TRBV2 and TRBJ2-7): EPEVTQTPSHQVTQMGQEVILRCVPISNHLYFYWYRQILGQKVEFLVSFYNNEISEKSEIFDDQFSVERPDGSNFTLKIRSTKLEDSAMYFCASSDSTSPEQYFGPGTRLTVT.